This T cell receptor beta chain stems from a study of T cells in Graves' hyperthyroidism and ophthalmopathy. CDR3 length equals 15 residues. CDR1 and CDR2 from the germline V gene are SGHNT and YENEEA. V lost 0 bases, J lost 7 bases, and 5 bases stayed unmatched. Amplification of TCR beta CDR3 regions used RNA as the template. Researchers ran a first-round RT-PCR on the TCR CDR3 using the HTBI primer set. Each CDR3 protein is one row after TCRdb ran MiXCR on the multiplex PCR reads. The repertoire holds 550,000 to 600,000 distinct CDR3 sequences, with around 46% as singletons. The diagnoses drew upon clinical symptoms, serum thyroxine and TRAb, thyroid ultrasound and orbital computed tomography.

The specimen was peripheral blood or thyroid tissue (not recorded which). The sequence was obtained from an adult woman with Graves' disease, either hyperthyroidism or ophthalmopathy (not recorded which). The chain is built from TRBV11-3 and TRBJ2-1; 8 bases are shared with TRBD1. The DNA of the CDR3 is TGTGCCAGCAGCTTAGAGAGCCAGGGGGCGAATGAGCAGTTCTTC. Protein sequence: CASSLESQGANEQFF. The entire variable domain, with the rest obtained from reference TRBV11-3 and TRBJ2-1, is as follows: EAGVVQSPRYKIIEKKQPVAFWCNPISGHNTLYWYLQNLGQGPELLIRYENEEAVDDSQLPKDRFSAERLKGVDSTLKIQPAELGDSAVYLCASSLESQGANEQFFGPGTRLTVL.